This T cell receptor beta chain was observed in a study of T cells in Graves' hyperthyroidism and ophthalmopathy. Trimming pared 6 bases from V and 0 bases from J, leaving 14 bases between. The CDR3 runs 15 residues. Germline V gene data show CDR1 as SGHTA and CDR2 as FQGNSA. This clonotype was detected ten times or more. The CDR3 regions of TCR beta were amplified from RNA transcripts. The TCR CDR3 was amplified in a first-round RT-PCR using the HTBI primer set. Using its own MiXCR run on the multiplex PCR reads, TCRdb lists one record per CDR3 protein. The sample yields 90,000 to 120,000 distinct CDR3 sequences, roughly 15% seen once.

Sequencing was done on a sample of blood. The rearrangement links TRBV7-2 to TRBJ1-2, with D unclear. This receptor was obtained from a woman aged 45 to 65 with Graves' hyperthyroidism. The CDR3 region is CASRQQRQANYGYTF. The CDR3 DNA is TGTGCCAGCAGACAACAGCGGCAAGCTAACTATGGCTACACCTTC. Variable domain in full (rest from reference TRBV7-2 and TRBJ1-2): GAGVSQSPSNKVTEKGKDVELRCDPISGHTALYWYRQSLGQGLEFLIYFQGNSAPDKSGLPSDRFSAERTGGSVSTLTIQRTQQEDSAVYLCASRQQRQANYGYTFGSGTRLTVV.